The 3 T cell receptor beta chains below were found in one sample sequenced in a study of OX40 agonist ivuxolimab in advanced cancers. TCRdb keeps only in-frame clones here, not all; method: immunoSEQ multiplex PCR. Of around 90,000 clones in the sample, over 75% are singletons; the top ten hold about 2.3%. Sequenced material: CD4+ or CD8+ T cells sorted from blood, taken in a trial of the OX40 agonist ivuxolimab. All receptors derive from an adult with an advanced solid tumor such as melanoma, head and neck, liver or kidney cancer.

The CDR3 protein is CASSAAGGFNTGELFF. The CDR3 coding sequence is TGTGCCAGCAGCGCAGCAGGGGGGTTTAACACCGGGGAGCTGTTTTTT. The chain couples TRBV7-3 to TRBJ2-2; D is perhaps TRBD1 (7 bases). This CDR3 is 16 amino acids long. CDR1 and CDR2 from the germline V gene are SGHTA and FQGTGA. V lost 5 bases to trimming and J lost 2 bases, with 15 bases between them.

The chain employs TRBV28 and TRBJ2-1; the match to TRBD1 covers 8 bases. The V gene's germline CDR1 is MDHEN and CDR2 SYDVKM. The CDR3 is made up of 14 amino acids. Trimming removed 6 bases from V and 5 bases from J; junction bases left unmatched: 6. CDR3 sequence reads: CASSPGDRNNEQFF. For the CDR3, the DNA is TGTGCCAGCAGCCCCGGGGACAGGAACAATGAGCAGTTCTTC. Together with reference TRBV28 and TRBJ2-1, the CDR3 gives the full variable domain: DVKVTQSSRYLVKRTGEKVFLECVQDMDHENMFWYRQDPGLGLRLIYFSYDVKMKEKGDIPEGYSVSREKKERFSLILESASTNQTSMYLCASSPGDRNNEQFFGPGTRLTVL.

This chain joins TRBV6-1 and TRBJ2-1; either TRBD1 or TRBD2 may fit D (6 bases each). V was cut by 7 bases and J by 2 bases, with 12 bases left in between. Germline V gives CDR1 MNHNS, CDR2 SASEGT. This CDR3 contains 14 residues. Here the CDR3 DNA reads TGTGCCAGCAAAATTCGGGGGCCCTACAATGAGCAGTTCTTC. Amino acid sequence: CASKIRGPYNEQFF.